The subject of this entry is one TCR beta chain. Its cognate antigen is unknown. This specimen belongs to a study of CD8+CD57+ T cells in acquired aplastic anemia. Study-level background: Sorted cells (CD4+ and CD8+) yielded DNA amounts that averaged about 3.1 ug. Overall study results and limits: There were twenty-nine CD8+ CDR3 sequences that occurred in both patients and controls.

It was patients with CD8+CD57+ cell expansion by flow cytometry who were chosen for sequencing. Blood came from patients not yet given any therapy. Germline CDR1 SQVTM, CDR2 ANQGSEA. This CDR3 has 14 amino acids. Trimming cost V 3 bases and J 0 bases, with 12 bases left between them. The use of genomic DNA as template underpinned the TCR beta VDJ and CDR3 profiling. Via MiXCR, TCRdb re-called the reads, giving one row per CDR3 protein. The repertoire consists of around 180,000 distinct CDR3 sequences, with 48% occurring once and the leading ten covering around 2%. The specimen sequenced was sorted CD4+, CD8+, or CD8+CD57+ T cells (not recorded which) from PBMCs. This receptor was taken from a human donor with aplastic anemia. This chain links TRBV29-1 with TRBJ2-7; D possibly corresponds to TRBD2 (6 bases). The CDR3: CSVEGPDYSYEQYF. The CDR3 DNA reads TGCAGCGTTGAGGGTCCGGACTACTCCTACGAGCAGTACTTC.